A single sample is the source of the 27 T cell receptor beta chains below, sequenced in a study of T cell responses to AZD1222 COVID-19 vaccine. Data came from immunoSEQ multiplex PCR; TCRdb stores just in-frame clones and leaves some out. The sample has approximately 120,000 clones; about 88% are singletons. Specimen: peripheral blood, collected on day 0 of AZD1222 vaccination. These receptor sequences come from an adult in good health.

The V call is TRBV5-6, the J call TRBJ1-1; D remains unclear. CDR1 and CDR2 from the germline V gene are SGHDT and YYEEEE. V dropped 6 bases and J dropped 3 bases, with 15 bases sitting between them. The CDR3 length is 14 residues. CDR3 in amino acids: CASTPRALDTEAFF. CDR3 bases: TGTGCCAGCACGCCGCGGGCTTTGGACACTGAAGCTTTCTTT.

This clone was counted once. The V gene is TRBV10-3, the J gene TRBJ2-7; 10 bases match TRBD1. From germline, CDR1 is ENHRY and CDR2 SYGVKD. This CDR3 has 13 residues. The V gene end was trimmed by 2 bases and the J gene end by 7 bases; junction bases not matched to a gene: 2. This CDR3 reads CAISERDRGEQYF. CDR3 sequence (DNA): TGTGCCATCAGTGAGCGGGACAGGGGAGAGCAGTACTTC.

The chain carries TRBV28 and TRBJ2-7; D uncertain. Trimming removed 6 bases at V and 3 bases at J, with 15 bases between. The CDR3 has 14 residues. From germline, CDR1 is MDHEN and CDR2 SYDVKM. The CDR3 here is CASRLERASYEQYF. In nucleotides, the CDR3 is TGTGCCAGCAGACTCGAAAGGGCCAGCTACGAGCAGTACTTC.

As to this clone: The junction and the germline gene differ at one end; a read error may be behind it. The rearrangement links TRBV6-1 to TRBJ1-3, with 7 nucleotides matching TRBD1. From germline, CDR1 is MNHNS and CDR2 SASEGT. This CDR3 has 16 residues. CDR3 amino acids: CASSEGGPSRGNTIYF. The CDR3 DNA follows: TGTGCCAGCAGCGAAGGGGGCCCCTCAAGAGGAAACACCATATATTTT.

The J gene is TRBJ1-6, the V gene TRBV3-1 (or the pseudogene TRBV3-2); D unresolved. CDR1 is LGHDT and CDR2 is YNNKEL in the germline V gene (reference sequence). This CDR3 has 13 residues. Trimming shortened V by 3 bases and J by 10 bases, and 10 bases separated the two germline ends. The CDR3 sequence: CASSQDGRSPLHF. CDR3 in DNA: TGTGCCAGCAGCCAGGATGGACGCTCACCCCTCCACTTT.

Here the CDR3 DNA reads TGTGCCAGCAGCTTAGCGCAGAGGGGGCAAGCGGGCACTGAAGCTTTCTTT. Translated, it gives CASSLAQRGQAGTEAFF. The gene calls are TRBV7-2 and TRBJ1-1; 7 positions agree with TRBD1. This CDR3 region has 17 residues. The germline CDR1 and CDR2 sequences are SGHTA and FQGNSA. Unmatched junction bases numbered 11, after V lost 0 bases and J lost 4 bases.

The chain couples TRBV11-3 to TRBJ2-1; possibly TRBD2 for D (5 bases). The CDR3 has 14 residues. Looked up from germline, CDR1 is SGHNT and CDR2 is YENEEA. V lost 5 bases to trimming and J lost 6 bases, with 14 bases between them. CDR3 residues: CASSPDGVGNEQFF. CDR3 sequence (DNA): TGTGCCAGCAGCCCAGACGGGGTAGGCAATGAGCAGTTCTTC.

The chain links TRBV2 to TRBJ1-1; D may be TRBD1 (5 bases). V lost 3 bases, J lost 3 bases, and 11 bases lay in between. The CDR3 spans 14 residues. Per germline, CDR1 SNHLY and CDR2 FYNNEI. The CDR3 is CASSDQGTDTEAFF. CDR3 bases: TGTGCCAGCAGTGATCAGGGTACGGACACTGAAGCTTTCTTT. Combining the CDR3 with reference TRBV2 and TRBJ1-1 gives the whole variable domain EPEVTQTPSHQVTQMGQEVILRCVPISNHLYFYWYRQILGQKVEFLVSFYNNEISEKSEIFDDQFSVERPDGSNFTLKIRSTKLEDSAMYFCASSDQGTDTEAFFGQGTRLTVV.

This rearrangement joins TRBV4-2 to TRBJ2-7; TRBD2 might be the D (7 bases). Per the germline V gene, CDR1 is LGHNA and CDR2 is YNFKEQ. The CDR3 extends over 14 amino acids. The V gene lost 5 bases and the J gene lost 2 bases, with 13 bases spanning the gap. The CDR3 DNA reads TGTGCCAGCAGCTGGGCGGGGGCGACCTACGAGCAGTACTTC. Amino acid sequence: CASSWAGATYEQYF.

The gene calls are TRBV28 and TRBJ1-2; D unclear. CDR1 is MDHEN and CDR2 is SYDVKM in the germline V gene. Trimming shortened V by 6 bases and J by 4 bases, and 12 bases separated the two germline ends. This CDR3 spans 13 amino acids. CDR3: CASSVNAGYGYTF. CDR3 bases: TGTGCCAGCAGCGTCAACGCGGGCTATGGCTACACCTTC.

CDR3 sequence (DNA): TGTGCCAGCAGCACTCCTAGCGGCCTCTCCTACGAGCAGTACGTC. It specifies CASSTPSGLSYEQYV. V gene TRBV2 combines with J gene TRBJ2-7, with 7 nucleotides matching TRBD2. The CDR3 sequence is 15 residues long. The germline gives CDR1 SNHLY, CDR2 FYNNEI. V shed 6 bases and J 0 bases; nucleotides not matched to a gene: 8.

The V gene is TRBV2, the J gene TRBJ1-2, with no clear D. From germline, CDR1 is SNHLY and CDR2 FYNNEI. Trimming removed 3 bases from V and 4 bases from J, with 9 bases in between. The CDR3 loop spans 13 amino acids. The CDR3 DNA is TGTGCCAGCAGTGAGTCCGGGCGCTATGGCTACACCTTC. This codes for CASSESGRYGYTF.

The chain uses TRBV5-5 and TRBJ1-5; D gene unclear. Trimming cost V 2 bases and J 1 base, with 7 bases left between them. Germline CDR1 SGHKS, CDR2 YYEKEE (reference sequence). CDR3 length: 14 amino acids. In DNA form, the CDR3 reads TGTGCCAGCAGCTTTACAAAAAGCAATCAGCCCCAGCATTTT. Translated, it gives CASSFTKSNQPQHF.

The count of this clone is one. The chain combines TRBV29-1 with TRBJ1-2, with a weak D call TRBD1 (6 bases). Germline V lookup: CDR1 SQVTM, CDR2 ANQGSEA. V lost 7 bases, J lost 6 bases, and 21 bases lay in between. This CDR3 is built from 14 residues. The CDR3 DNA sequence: TGCAGCGCCGCAAGGGGGGGCGCACGGAATGGCTACACCTTC. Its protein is CSAARGGARNGYTF.

CDR3 nucleotide sequence: TGTGCCAGCAGCAATCCTCCTAGCGGGACAAGGTTCTTC. It is translated as CASSNPPSGTRFF. The chain recombines TRBV7-2 with TRBJ2-1, with TRBD2 identical over 9 bases. Germline loops: CDR1 SGHTA, CDR2 FQGNSA. V shed 5 bases, J shed 15 bases, and the junction held 11 bases outside the gene matches. This CDR3 is built from 13 residues.

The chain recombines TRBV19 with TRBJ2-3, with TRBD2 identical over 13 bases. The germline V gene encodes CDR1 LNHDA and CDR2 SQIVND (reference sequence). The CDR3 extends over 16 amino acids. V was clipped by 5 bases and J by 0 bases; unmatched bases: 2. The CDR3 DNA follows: TGTGCCAGTAGTGGGGGACTAGCGGGAAGCACAGATACGCAGTATTTT. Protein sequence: CASSGGLAGSTDTQYF.

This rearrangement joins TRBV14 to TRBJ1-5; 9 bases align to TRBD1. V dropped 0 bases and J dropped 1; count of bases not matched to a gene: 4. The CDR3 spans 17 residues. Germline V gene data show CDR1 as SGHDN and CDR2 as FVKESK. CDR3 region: CASSQDFDRGSNQPQHF. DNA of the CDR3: TGTGCCAGCAGCCAAGATTTCGACAGGGGGAGCAATCAGCCCCAGCATTTT.

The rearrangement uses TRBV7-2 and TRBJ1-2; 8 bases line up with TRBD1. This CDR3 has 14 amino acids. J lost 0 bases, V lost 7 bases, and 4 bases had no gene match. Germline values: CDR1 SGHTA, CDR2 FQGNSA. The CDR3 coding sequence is TGTGCCAGCATCCTACAGGGGGCTAACTATGGCTACACCTTC. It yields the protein CASILQGANYGYTF.

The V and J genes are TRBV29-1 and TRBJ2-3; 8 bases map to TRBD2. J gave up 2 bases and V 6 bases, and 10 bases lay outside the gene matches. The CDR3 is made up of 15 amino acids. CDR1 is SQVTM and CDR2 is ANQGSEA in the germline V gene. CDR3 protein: CSVLGLAGPTDTQYF. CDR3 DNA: TGCAGCGTCCTTGGGCTAGCGGGCCCCACAGATACGCAGTATTTT.

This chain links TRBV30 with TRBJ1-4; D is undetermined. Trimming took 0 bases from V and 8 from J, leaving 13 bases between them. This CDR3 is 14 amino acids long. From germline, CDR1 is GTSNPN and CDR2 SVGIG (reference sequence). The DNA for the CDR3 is TGTGCCTGGAGTGTACTGGCAGGAGGGGAAAAACTGTTTTTT. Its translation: CAWSVLAGGEKLFF.

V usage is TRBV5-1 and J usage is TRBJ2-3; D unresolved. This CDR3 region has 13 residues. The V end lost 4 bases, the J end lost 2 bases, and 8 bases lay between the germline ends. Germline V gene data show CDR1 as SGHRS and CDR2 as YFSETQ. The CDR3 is CASSLGDTDTQYF. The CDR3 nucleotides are TGCGCCAGCAGCCTCGGCGACACAGATACGCAGTATTTT.

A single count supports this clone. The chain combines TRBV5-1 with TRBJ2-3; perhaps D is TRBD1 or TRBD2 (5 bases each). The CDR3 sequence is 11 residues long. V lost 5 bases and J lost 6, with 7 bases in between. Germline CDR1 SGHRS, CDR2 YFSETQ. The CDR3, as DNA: TGCGCCAGCAGGGGGGTGGATACGCAGTATTTT. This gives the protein CASRGVDTQYF.

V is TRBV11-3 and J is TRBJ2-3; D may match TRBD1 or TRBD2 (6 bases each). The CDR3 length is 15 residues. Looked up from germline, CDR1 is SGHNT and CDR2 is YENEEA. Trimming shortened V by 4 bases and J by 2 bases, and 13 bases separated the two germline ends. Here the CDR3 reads CASSSGAEFTDTQYF. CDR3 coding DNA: TGTGCCAGCAGCTCGGGGGCTGAATTCACAGATACGCAGTATTTT.

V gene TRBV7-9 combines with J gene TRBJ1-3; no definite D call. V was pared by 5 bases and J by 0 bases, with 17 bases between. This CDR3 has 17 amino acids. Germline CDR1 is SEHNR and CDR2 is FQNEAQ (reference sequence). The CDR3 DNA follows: TGTGCCAGCAGCCACGGCGGCCGGCCCTTCTCTGGAAACACCATATATTTT. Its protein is CASSHGGRPFSGNTIYF.

CDR3 DNA: TGTGCCAGCAGCGTAGGAGGGGCGCGGGAGCAGTACTTC. Protein sequence: CASSVGGAREQYF. The V gene is TRBV9, the J gene TRBJ2-7, with D possibly called TRBD1 or TRBD2 (5 bases each). The CDR3 extends over 13 amino acids. CDR1 is SGDLS, CDR2 YYNGEE, per germline. V lost 0 bases, J lost 7 bases, and 11 bases lay in between. Full variable domain (remainder filled in from reference TRBV9 and TRBJ2-7): DSGVTQTPKHLITATGQRVTLRCSPRSGDLSVYWYQQSLDQGLQFLIQYYNGEERAKGNILERFSAQQFPDLHSELNLSSLELGDSALYFCASSVGGAREQYFGPGTRLTVT.

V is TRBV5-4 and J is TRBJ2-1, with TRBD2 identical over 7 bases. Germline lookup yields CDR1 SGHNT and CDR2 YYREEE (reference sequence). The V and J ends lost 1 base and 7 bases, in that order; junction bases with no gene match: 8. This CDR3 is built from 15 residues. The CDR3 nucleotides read TGTGCCAGCAGCTTGACAACGGGGCGGGAGAATGAGCAGTTCTTC. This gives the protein CASSLTTGRENEQFF. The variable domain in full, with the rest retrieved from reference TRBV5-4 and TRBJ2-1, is ETGVTQSPTHLIKTRGQQVTLRCSSQSGHNTVSWYQQALGQGPQFIFQYYREEENGRGNFPPRFSGLQFPNYSSELNVNALELDDSALYLCASSLTTGRENEQFFGPGTRLTVL.

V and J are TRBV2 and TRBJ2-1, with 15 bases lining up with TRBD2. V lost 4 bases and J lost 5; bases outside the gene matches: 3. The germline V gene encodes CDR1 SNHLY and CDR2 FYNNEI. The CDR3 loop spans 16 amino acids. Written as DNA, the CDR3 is TGTGCCAGCAGTGGGACTAGCGGGAGGGTTAACAATGAGCAGTTCTTC. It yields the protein CASSGTSGRVNNEQFF. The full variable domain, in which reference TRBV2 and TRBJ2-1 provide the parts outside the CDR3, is EPEVTQTPSHQVTQMGQEVILRCVPISNHLYFYWYRQILGQKVEFLVSFYNNEISEKSEIFDDQFSVERPDGSNFTLKIRSTKLEDSAMYFCASSGTSGRVNNEQFFGPGTRLTVL.